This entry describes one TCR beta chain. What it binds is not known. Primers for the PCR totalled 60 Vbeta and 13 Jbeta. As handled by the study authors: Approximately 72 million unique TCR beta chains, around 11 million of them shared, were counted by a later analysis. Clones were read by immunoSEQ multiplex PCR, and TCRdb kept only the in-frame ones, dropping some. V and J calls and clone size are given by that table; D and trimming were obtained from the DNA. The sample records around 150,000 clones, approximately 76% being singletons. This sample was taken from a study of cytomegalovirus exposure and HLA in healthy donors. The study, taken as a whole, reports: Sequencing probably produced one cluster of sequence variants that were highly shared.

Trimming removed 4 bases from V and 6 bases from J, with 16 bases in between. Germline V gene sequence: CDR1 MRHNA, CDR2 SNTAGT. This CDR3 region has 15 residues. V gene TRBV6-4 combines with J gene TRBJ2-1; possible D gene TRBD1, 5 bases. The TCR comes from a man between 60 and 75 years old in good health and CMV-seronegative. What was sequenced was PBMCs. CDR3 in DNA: TGTGCCAGCAGTGGAACCAGGGATCTAAGCAATGAGCAGTTCTTC. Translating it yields CASSGTRDLSNEQFF.